The rows below give T cell receptor beta chains drawn from one sample of a study of blood T cells in healthy people across ages. MiXCR, run by TCRdb on the 5' RACE reads, gives a single entry per CDR3 protein. The sample yields more than 1,400,000 distinct CDR3 sequences, approximately 40% seen once. Sequenced material: blood. These TCRs come from a woman aged 18-29 years in good health. CDR3s include the opening cysteine and the closing phenylalanine or tryptophan. A D gene is named only where the DNA matches it firmly. Size values are once, few and many counts, or a class for expanded clones, and some rows have none.

DNA: TGTGCCAGCAGCTTACCAGTCGACGGACCCTACGAGCAGTACTTC; CDR3: CASSLPVDGPYEQYF; size: few; D: .; V: TRBV7-2; length: 15; J: TRBJ2-7
DNA: TGTGCCAGCAGTGAATACAGGGGGGACTACAATGAGCAGTACTTC; CDR3: CASSEYRGDYNEQYF; size: .; D: .; V: TRBV25-1; length: 15; J: TRBJ2-5
DNA: TGTGCCAGTAGCCAGGAAACCGGGACAATGAACACTGAAGCTTTCTTT; CDR3: CASSQETGTMNTEAFF; size: .; D: .; V: TRBV4-2; length: 16; J: TRBJ1-1
DNA: TGCGCCAGCAGTGAGCTCTCGGTCGGATCACCCCTCCACTTT; CDR3: CASSELSVGSPLHF; size: once; D: .; V: TRBV10-1; length: 14; J: TRBJ1-6
DNA: TGCAGTGCTCTGACAGGGGGGCTATCGGGCTACACCTTC; CDR3: CSALTGGLSGYTF; size: once; D: TRBD1; V: TRBV20-1; length: 13; J: TRBJ1-2
DNA: TGTGCCAGCAGCTTAGCCGGGACAGGACCCTATGGCTACACCTTC; CDR3: CASSLAGTGPYGYTF; size: .; D: TRBD1; V: TRBV7-9; length: 15; J: TRBJ1-2
DNA: TGTGCCATCAGTGATCTGGCGGGAGGCTCCTACGAGCAGTACTTC; CDR3: CAISDLAGGSYEQYF; size: many; D: TRBD2; V: TRBV10-3; length: 15; J: TRBJ2-7
DNA: TGTGCCAGCAGCTTATGGACAGGGCGCAATTCACCCCTCCACTTT; CDR3: CASSLWTGRNSPLHF; size: .; D: TRBD1; V: TRBV5-6; length: 15; J: TRBJ1-6
DNA: TGCAGCGCATTAACAGGGTCCCTCGAGCAGTACTTC; CDR3: CSALTGSLEQYF; size: .; D: .; V: TRBV29-1; length: 12; J: TRBJ2-7
DNA: TGCAGTGCTAGGGGACAGGGGTACTACAATGAGCAGTTCTTC; CDR3: CSARGQGYYNEQFF; size: few; D: TRBD1; V: TRBV20-1; length: 14; J: TRBJ2-1